The 5 T cell receptor beta chains below all came from one sample that was sequenced in a study of OX40 agonist ivuxolimab in advanced cancers. This table comes from immunoSEQ multiplex PCR, and its TCRdb copy is limited to in-frame clones, with some not included. Here the sample spans approximately 68,000 clones, approximately 78% being singletons. The starting material was CD4+ or CD8+ T cells sorted from blood, obtained in a trial of the OX40 agonist ivuxolimab. These receptors all come from an adult with an advanced solid tumor such as melanoma, head and neck, liver or kidney cancer.

The chain combines TRBV4-2 with TRBJ1-4; D is possibly TRBD1 (6 bases). The CDR3 is made up of 15 amino acids. Deletions cut 0 bases from V and 7 bases from J, with 12 bases between. Germline V gene data show CDR1 as LGHNA and CDR2 as YNFKEQ. The CDR3 DNA sequence: TGTGCCAGCAGCCAAGAGGGGGGGGCCCTTGAAAAACTGTTTTTT. Translating gives CASSQEGGALEKLFF.

V and J are TRBV9 and TRBJ2-7; D perhaps matches TRBD2 (6 bases). V lost 0 bases and J lost 3, with 16 bases in between. This CDR3 region has 16 residues. Per the germline V gene, CDR1 is SGDLS and CDR2 is YYNGEE. The CDR3 reads CASSVGSGTLDYEQYF. The CDR3 DNA sequence: TGTGCCAGCAGCGTAGGTTCCGGGACTCTGGACTACGAGCAGTACTTC.

The chain is built from TRBV6-1 and TRBJ1-5; D gene unclear. CDR1 MNHNS and CDR2 SASEGT come from the germline V gene. This CDR3 is built from 15 residues. Trimming left V 7 bases short and J 3 bases short, with 16 bases between. DNA for the CDR3: TGTGCCAGCAAAGTTAGCTCAGGCCTCAATCAGCCCCAGCATTTT. Its protein product is CASKVSSGLNQPQHF.

The chain combines TRBV7-2 with TRBJ2-1; tentative D call: TRBD1 (6 bases). V gave up 2 bases and J gave up 2 bases, with 16 bases separating them. Germline CDR1 and CDR2: SGHTA and FQGNSA. The CDR3 consists of 17 residues. CDR3 sequence reads: CASSLPGAPDPYNEQFF. The DNA of the CDR3 is TGTGCCAGCAGCTTACCAGGGGCCCCAGACCCCTACAATGAGCAGTTCTTC.

CDR3 protein: CASSLDKSSYEQYV. For the CDR3, the DNA is TGTGCCAGCAGTTTGGACAAGAGCTCCTACGAGCAGTACGTC. V and J are TRBV28 and TRBJ2-7, with D possibly matching TRBD1 (5 bases). The V and J ends lost 3 bases and 0 bases respectively, with 9 bases between them. CDR1 and CDR2 (germline): MDHEN, SYDVKM. The CDR3 spans 14 residues.